The present T cell receptor (beta chain) was sequenced within a study of CD4 T cells in relation to SARS-CoV-2 and coronaviruses. Uncultured naive and memory CD4+ T cells supplied DNA for deep TCR-beta sequencing. Sequencing was performed with immunoSEQ multiplex PCR; in TCRdb, only in-frame clones are kept and a portion is missing. The sample comprises about 64,000 clones, 85% to 95% of which are singletons, and around 0.13% rests with the top ten. General study results and limits: In roughly 60% of donors, memory CD4+ clonotypes crossrecognized SARS-CoV-2 and at least one common cold coronavirus spike. Samples before the pandemic and after infection were not matched within any donor. No crossreactivity against non-spike viral proteins was tested here.

The CDR3 extends over 15 amino acids. V was cut by 2 bases and J by 3 bases, with 13 bases left in between. CDR1 and CDR2 from the germline V gene are MNHEY and SVGAGI. The unexposed donors gave CD4+ T cells in about 2010-2019, prior to COVID-19. A remark on this clone: Its target is unknown.

V gene TRBV6-5 combines with J gene TRBJ2-5, with a tentative D call TRBD1 (6 bases). Sequencing was performed on naive CD4+ T cells from PBMCs. Subset defined: naive CD4+ T cells isolated by negative enrichment. This clonotype was sampled from a human donor in good health. The CDR3 loop reads CASSYLGEGEETQYF. The DNA for the CDR3 is TGTGCCAGCAGTTACCTCGGAGAGGGGGAAGAGACCCAGTACTTC.